Listed below are T cell receptor beta chains from one sample, sequenced in a study of blood T cell repertoires in COVID-19. TCRdb keeps only in-frame clones here, not all; method: immunoSEQ multiplex PCR. The data show around 180,000 clones, 75% to 90% seen once. Specimen: peripheral blood. The origin of the receptors is a human donor with active or convalescent COVID-19. The donor label of this sample is uncertain. The CDR3 runs from the conserved cysteine through the conserved F or W. A D gene is named only where the DNA matches it firmly.

V gene: TRBV19; D gene: TRBD2; J gene: TRBJ2-7; CDR3 protein: CASSHWKTGGYEQYF
V gene: TRBV27; D gene: TRBD1; J gene: TRBJ1-4; CDR3 protein: CASSFPIGGQGIKKLFF
V gene: TRBV18; D gene: NA; J gene: TRBJ2-3; CDR3 protein: CASSPPGVGAGDTQYF
V gene: TRBV5-4; D gene: TRBD2; J gene: TRBJ2-5; CDR3 protein: CASSPALAGSRQTQYF
V gene: TRBV11-2; D gene: NA; J gene: TRBJ1-4; CDR3 protein: CASSATRGGEKLFF
V gene: TRBV28; D gene: NA; J gene: TRBJ2-7; CDR3 protein: CASSLGGNWEQYF
V gene: TRBV12-3/TRBV12-4; D gene: NA; J gene: TRBJ2-7; CDR3 protein: CASSLRRYEQYF
V gene: TRBV7-2; D gene: NA; J gene: TRBJ1-5; CDR3 protein: CASSLGLGGSNQPQHF
V gene: TRBV25-1; D gene: NA; J gene: TRBJ1-2; CDR3 protein: CASSETTGWYGYTF
V gene: TRBV7-8; D gene: TRBD1; J gene: TRBJ1-1; CDR3 protein: CASSGPRDRGTEAFF
V gene: TRBV7-3; D gene: NA; J gene: TRBJ2-1; CDR3 protein: CASSTRGGYNEQFF
V gene: TRBV2; D gene: NA; J gene: TRBJ1-1; CDR3 protein: CASNPTVNTEAFF
V gene: TRBV27; D gene: TRBD2; J gene: TRBJ2-1; CDR3 protein: CASSLSAGVGNEQFF
V gene: TRBV18; D gene: NA; J gene: TRBJ2-7; CDR3 protein: CASSPKYEQYF
V gene: TRBV2; D gene: NA; J gene: TRBJ2-7; CDR3 protein: CTSHQTGAYEQYF
V gene: TRBV28; D gene: TRBD1; J gene: TRBJ1-2; CDR3 protein: CASSSQPGQINYGYTF
V gene: TRBV30; D gene: NA; J gene: TRBJ2-1; CDR3 protein: CAWSRQNNEQFF
V gene: TRBV14; D gene: TRBD1; J gene: TRBJ2-3; CDR3 protein: CASSPPGQGADTQYF
V gene: TRBV19; D gene: TRBD2; J gene: TRBJ2-2; CDR3 protein: CATHPGRKAGGRSAGELFF
V gene: TRBV30; D gene: NA; J gene: TRBJ1-3; CDR3 protein: CAWTGAGNTIYF
V gene: TRBV2; D gene: NA; J gene: TRBJ1-1; CDR3 protein: CASSEGIWVGSAEAFF
V gene: TRBV14; D gene: TRBD2; J gene: TRBJ2-1; CDR3 protein: CASSQVGVGRTNEQFF
V gene: TRBV7-3; D gene: NA; J gene: TRBJ2-2; CDR3 protein: CASSPLTRGTGELFF
V gene: TRBV11-3; D gene: TRBD2; J gene: TRBJ2-1; CDR3 protein: CASSSTSGTYNEQFF
V gene: TRBV7-9; D gene: TRBD2; J gene: TRBJ2-7; CDR3 protein: CASSPTVTSGMAGEQYF
V gene: TRBV27; D gene: NA; J gene: TRBJ2-3; CDR3 protein: CASSFQAGDTQYF
V gene: TRBV1; D gene: NA; J gene: TRBJ1-6; CDR3 protein: CTSSQGTIEGQGVGPLHF
V gene: TRBV10-3; D gene: TRBD2; J gene: TRBJ2-1; CDR3 protein: CAISDSGGALARGWQFF
V gene: TRBV9; D gene: TRBD1; J gene: TRBJ1-5; CDR3 protein: CASSVDRGDQPQHF
V gene: TRBV18; D gene: NA; J gene: TRBJ1-2; CDR3 protein: CASSPSGANYGYTF
V gene: TRBV29-1; D gene: TRBD1; J gene: TRBJ2-2; CDR3 protein: CSVERGRMSGELFF
V gene: TRBV10-3; D gene: TRBD2; J gene: TRBJ2-3; CDR3 protein: CAIRGLGDTDTQYF
V gene: TRBV5-1; D gene: NA; J gene: TRBJ1-2; CDR3 protein: CASSLGQNYGYTF
V gene: TRBV25-1; D gene: TRBD1; J gene: TRBJ1-3; CDR3 protein: CASSDDRAGNTIYF
V gene: TRBV9; D gene: NA; J gene: TRBJ2-7; CDR3 protein: CASQGPDTYEQYF
V gene: TRBV7-2; D gene: TRBD2; J gene: TRBJ2-1; CDR3 protein: CASSGGLAGGNEQFF
V gene: TRBV29-1; D gene: NA; J gene: TRBJ1-2; CDR3 protein: CSVVGREVGYTF
V gene: TRBV3-1/TRBV3-2; D gene: TRBD2; J gene: TRBJ2-5; CDR3 protein: CASSQGGLAGRETQYF
V gene: TRBV7-3; D gene: NA; J gene: TRBJ2-4; CDR3 protein: CASSIQGTKDIQYF
V gene: TRBV5-1; D gene: TRBD2; J gene: TRBJ2-1; CDR3 protein: CASSYSSGKYNEQFF
V gene: TRBV2; D gene: NA; J gene: TRBJ1-5; CDR3 protein: CASSEGPAPQHF
V gene: TRBV6-5; D gene: TRBD1; J gene: TRBJ1-2; CDR3 protein: CASSANRGPHYGYTF
V gene: TRBV18; D gene: NA; J gene: TRBJ1-1; CDR3 protein: CASSPGAAEAFF
V gene: TRBV7-9; D gene: TRBD1; J gene: TRBJ1-2; CDR3 protein: CASSYGQARVYGYTF
V gene: TRBV7-9; D gene: NA; J gene: TRBJ1-2; CDR3 protein: CASSLGSGGYTF
V gene: TRBV19; D gene: NA; J gene: TRBJ2-1; CDR3 protein: CASSLGGGDEQFF
V gene: TRBV28; D gene: NA; J gene: TRBJ2-1; CDR3 protein: CASSPRGMPYNEQFF
V gene: TRBV18; D gene: NA; J gene: TRBJ1-2; CDR3 protein: CASSPAAGANYGYTF
V gene: TRBV27; D gene: NA; J gene: TRBJ1-1; CDR3 protein: CASSLVGGRRTEAFF
V gene: TRBV4-3; D gene: NA; J gene: TRBJ1-5; CDR3 protein: CASSQALGNPQISSSNQPQHF
V gene: TRBV24-1; D gene: TRBD1; J gene: TRBJ1-4; CDR3 protein: CATSDPQGANGSNEKLFF